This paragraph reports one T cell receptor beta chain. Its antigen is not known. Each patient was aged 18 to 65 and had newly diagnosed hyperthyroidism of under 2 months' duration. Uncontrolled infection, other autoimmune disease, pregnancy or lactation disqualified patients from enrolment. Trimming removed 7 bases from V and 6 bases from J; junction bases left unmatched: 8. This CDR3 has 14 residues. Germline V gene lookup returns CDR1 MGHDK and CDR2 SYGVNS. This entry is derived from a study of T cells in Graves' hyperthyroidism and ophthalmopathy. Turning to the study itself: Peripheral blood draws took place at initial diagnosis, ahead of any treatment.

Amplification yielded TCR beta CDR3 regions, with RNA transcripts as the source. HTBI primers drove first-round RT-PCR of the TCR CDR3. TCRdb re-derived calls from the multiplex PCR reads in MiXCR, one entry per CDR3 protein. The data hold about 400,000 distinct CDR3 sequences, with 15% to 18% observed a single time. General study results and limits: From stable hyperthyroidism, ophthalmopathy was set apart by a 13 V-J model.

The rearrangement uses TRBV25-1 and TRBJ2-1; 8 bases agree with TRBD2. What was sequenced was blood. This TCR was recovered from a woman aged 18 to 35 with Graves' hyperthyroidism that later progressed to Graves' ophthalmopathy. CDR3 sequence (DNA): TGTGCCAGCACGACTAGCGATAACGGCAATGAGCAGTTCTTC. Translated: CASTTSDNGNEQFF.